This T cell receptor beta chain was captured by sequencing in a study of PD-1 blockade in classical Hodgkin lymphoma. The time point denotes: newly diagnosed, previously untreated cHL patient sample. Magnetic depletion of unwanted cells isolated CD4+ T cells from thawed PBMCs. Comparison PBMCs came from previously untreated, newly diagnosed classical Hodgkin lymphoma patients. This clone was seen a few times. Antigen unknown. Findings of the study overall: Baseline TCR diversity was reportedly lower in newly diagnosed patients than healthy donors.

Assay: immunoSEQ multiplex PCR; the TCRdb copy retains only in-frame clones and omits some. The data hold 25,000 to 30,000 clones, with roughly nine tenths observed a single time. Trimming removed 1 base from V and 4 bases from J, with 7 bases in between. The length of the CDR3 is 13 residues. Germline V lookup: CDR1 SNHLY, CDR2 FYNNEI. The material sequenced was CD4+ T cells from blood. This chain uses TRBV2 with TRBJ1-1; D not resolved. The clonotype originates from a human donor with classical Hodgkin lymphoma. The chain's CDR3 is CASSEGAVTEAFF. For the CDR3, the DNA is TGTGCCAGCAGTGAAGGGGCCGTCACTGAAGCTTTCTTT.